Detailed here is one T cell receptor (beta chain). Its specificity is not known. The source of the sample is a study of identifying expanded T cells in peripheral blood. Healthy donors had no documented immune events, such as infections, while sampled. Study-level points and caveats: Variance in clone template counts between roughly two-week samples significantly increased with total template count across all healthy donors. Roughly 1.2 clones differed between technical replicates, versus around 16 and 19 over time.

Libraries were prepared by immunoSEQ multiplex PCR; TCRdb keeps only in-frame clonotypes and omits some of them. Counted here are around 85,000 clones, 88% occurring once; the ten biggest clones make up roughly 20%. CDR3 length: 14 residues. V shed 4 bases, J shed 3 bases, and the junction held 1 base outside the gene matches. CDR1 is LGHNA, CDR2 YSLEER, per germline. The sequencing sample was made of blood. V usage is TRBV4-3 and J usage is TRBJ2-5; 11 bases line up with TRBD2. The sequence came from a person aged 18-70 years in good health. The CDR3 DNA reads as TGCGCCAGCAGCCCGGGACTAGCGGAAGAGACCCAGTACTTC. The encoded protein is CASSPGLAEETQYF.